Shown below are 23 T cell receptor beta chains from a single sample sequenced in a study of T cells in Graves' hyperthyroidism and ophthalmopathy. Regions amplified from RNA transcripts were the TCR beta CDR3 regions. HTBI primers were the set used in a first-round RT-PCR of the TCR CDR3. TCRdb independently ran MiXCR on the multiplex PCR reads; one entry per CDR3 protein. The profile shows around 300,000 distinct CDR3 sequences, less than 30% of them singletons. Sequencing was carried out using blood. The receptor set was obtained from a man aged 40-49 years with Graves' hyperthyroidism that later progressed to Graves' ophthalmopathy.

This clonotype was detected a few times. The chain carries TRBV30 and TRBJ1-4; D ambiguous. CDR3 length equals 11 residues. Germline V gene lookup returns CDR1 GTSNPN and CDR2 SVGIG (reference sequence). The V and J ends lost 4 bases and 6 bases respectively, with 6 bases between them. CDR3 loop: CAWMSYEKLFF. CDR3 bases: TGTGCCTGGATGTCCTATGAAAAACTGTTTTTT.

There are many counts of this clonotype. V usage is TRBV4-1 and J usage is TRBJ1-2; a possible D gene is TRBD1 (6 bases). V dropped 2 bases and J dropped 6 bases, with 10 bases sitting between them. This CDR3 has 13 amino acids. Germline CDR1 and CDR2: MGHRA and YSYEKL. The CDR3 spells CASSQNTGNGYTF. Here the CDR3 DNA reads TGCGCCAGCAGCCAAAACACAGGGAATGGCTACACCTTC.

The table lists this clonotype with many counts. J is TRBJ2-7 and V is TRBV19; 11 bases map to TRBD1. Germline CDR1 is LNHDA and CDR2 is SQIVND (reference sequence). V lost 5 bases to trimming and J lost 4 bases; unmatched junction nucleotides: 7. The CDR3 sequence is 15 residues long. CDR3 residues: CASSQDRGLDYEQYF. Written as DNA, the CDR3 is TGTGCCAGTAGTCAGGACAGGGGGCTGGATTACGAGCAGTACTTC.

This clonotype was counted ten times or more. The CDR3 DNA is TGTGCCACTGGACTAGCGGGATCCGGGGAGCTGTTTTTT. It encodes CATGLAGSGELFF. The V gene is TRBV6-5, the J gene TRBJ2-2; 12 nucleotides agree with TRBD2. V was pared by 10 bases and J by 6 bases, with 3 bases of the junction left unmatched. The germline CDR1 and CDR2 sequences are MNHEY and SVGAGI. This CDR3 has 13 amino acids.

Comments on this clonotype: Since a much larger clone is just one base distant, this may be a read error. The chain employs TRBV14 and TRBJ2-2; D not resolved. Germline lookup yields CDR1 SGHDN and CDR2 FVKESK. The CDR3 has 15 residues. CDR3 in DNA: TGTTCCAGCAGCCAGGAGAATTGGTACACCGGGGAGCTGTTTTTT. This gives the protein CSSSQENWYTGELFF.

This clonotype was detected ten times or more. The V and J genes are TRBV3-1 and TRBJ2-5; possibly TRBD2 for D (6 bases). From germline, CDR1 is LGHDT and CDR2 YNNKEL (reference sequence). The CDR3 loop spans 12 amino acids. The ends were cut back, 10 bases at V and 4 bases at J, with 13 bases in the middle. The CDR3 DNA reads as TGTGCCACCAGGGACTTTGCAGAGACCCAGTACTTC. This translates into CATRDFAETQYF.

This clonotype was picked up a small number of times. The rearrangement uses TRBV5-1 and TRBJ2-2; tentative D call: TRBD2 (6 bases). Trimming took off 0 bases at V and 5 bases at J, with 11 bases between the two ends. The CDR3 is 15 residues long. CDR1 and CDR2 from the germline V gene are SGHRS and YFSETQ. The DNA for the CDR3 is TGCGCCAGCAGCTTGGGAGCACGGGGGACCGGGGAGCTGTTTTTT. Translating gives CASSLGARGTGELFF.

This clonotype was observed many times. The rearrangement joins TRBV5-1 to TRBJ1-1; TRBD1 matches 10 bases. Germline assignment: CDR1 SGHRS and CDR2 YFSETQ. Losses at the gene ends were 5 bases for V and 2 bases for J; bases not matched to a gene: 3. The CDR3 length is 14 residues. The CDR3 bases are TGCGCCAGCAGACAGACAGGGGGCAACACTGAAGCTTTCTTT. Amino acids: CASRQTGGNTEAFF. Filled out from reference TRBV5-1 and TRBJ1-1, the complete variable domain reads KAGVTQTPRYLIKTRGQQVTLSCSPISGHRSVSWYQQTPGQGLQFLFEYFSETQRNKGNFPGRFSGRQFSNSRSEMNVSTLELGDSALYLCASRQTGGNTEAFFGQGTRLTVV.

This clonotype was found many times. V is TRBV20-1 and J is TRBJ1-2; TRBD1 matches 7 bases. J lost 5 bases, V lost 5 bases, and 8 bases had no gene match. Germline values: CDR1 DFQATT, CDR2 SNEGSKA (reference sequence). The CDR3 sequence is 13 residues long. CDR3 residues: CSAAPLTGYGYTF. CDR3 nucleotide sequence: TGCAGTGCTGCTCCACTGACAGGGTATGGCTACACCTTC.

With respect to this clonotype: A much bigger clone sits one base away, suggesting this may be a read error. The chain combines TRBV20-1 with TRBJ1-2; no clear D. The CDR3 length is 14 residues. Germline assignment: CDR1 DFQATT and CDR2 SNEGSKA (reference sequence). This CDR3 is CSDRDRLGLEGYTF. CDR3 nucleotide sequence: TGCAGTGATAGAGATCGGCTAGGCCTGGAGGGCTACACCTTC.

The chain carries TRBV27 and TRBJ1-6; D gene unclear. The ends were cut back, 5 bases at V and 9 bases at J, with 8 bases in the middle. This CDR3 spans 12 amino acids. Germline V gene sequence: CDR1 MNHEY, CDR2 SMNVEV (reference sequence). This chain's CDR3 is CASSPVGSPLHF. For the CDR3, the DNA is TGTGCCAGCAGTCCCGTAGGTTCACCCCTCCACTTT.

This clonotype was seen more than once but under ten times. The CDR3 loop is CAISESPTQGSETQYF. The CDR3 coding sequence is TGTGCCATCAGTGAATCGCCCACACAGGGTTCAGAGACCCAGTACTTC. The gene calls are TRBV10-3 and TRBJ2-5; the D gene is possibly TRBD1 (6 bases). This CDR3 comprises 16 residues. Trimming removed 3 bases from V and 4 bases from J, with 18 bases in between. Germline values: CDR1 ENHRY, CDR2 SYGVKD.

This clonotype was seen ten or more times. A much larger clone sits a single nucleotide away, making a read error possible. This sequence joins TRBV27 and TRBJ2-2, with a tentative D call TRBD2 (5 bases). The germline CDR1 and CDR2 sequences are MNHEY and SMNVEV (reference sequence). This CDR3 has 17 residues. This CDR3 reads CVSSLIRLAVNTGELFF. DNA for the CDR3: TGTGTCAGCAGTTTAATTCGGCTAGCCGTAAACACCGGGGAGCTGTTTTTT.

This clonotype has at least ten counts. The CDR3 loop reads CASRAAGNRDTYTGELFF. DNA for the CDR3: TGTGCCAGCAGGGCCGCCGGAAACCGGGACACCTACACCGGGGAGCTGTTTTTT. The rearrangement uses TRBV7-2 and TRBJ2-2; possible D gene TRBD1, 6 bases. Germline V CDR1 and CDR2: SGHTA, FQGNSA. The V end was cut by 6 bases, the J end by 3 bases, with 23 bases between. This CDR3 is 18 amino acids long.

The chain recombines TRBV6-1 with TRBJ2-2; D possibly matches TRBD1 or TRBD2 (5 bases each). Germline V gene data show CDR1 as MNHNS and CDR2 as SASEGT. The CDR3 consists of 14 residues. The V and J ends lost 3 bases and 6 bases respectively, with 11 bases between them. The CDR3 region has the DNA TGTGCCAGCAGTGACCATGGGGGAGCCGGGGAGCTGTTTTTT. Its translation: CASSDHGGAGELFF.

The CDR3 here is CASQTDLRYGYTF. The CDR3 nucleotides are TGTGCCAGCCAGACAGACCTACGCTATGGCTACACCTTC. V is TRBV6-2 or TRBV6-3 and J is TRBJ1-2, with D perhaps matching TRBD1 (5 bases). Germline values: CDR1 MNHEY, CDR2 SVGEGT. Trimming removed 8 bases at V and 4 bases at J, with 14 bases between. The CDR3 is 13 residues long.

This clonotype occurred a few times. This CDR3 reads CSAVVSGRRLYTF. The CDR3 nucleotides read TGCAGTGCCGTGGTTTCAGGGAGGCGTCTTTACACCTTC. This chain connects TRBV20-1 to TRBJ1-2; D is possibly TRBD1 (5 bases). V was pared by 6 bases and J by 11 bases, with 22 bases between. CDR3 length: 13 residues. Germline V gene data show CDR1 as DFQATT and CDR2 as SNEGSKA (reference sequence).

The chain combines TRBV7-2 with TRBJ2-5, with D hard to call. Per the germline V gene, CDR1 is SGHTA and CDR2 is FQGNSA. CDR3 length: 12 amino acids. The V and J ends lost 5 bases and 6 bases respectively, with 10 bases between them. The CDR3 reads CASSPTVQTQYF. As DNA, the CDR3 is TGTGCCAGCAGCCCGACGGTTCAGACCCAGTACTTC.

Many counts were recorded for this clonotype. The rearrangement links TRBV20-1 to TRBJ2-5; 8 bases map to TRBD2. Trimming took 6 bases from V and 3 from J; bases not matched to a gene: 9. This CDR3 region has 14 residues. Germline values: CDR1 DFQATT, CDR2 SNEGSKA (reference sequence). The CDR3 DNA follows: TGCAGTGCCGGGGGGGGCGTTTCAGAAGAGACCCAGTACTTC. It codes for CSAGGGVSEETQYF.

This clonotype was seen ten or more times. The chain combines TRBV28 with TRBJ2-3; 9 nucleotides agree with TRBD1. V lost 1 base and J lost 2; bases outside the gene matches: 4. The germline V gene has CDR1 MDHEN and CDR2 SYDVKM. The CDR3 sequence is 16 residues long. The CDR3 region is CASSLLGTGNTDTQYF. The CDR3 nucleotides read TGTGCCAGCAGTTTATTGGGGACAGGGAACACAGATACGCAGTATTTT.

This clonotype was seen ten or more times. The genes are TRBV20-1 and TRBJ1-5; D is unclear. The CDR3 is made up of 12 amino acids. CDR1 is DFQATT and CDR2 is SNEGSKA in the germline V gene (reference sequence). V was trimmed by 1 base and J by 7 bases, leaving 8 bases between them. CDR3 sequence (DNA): TGCAGTGCTAGAGCTTCGTCCCAGCCCCAGCATTTT. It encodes CSARASSQPQHF.

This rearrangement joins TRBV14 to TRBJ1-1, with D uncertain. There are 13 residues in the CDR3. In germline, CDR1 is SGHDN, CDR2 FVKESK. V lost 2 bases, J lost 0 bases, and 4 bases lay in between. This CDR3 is CASSQFMNTEAFF. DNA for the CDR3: TGTGCCAGCAGCCAATTTATGAACACTGAAGCTTTCTTT.

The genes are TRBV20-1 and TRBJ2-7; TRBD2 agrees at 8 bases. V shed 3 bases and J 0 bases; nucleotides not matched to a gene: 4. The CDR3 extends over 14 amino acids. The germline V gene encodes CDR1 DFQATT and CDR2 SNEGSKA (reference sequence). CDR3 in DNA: TGCAGTGCTAGGGAAGCGGGAGTCTCCTACGAGCAGTACTTC. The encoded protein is CSAREAGVSYEQYF.